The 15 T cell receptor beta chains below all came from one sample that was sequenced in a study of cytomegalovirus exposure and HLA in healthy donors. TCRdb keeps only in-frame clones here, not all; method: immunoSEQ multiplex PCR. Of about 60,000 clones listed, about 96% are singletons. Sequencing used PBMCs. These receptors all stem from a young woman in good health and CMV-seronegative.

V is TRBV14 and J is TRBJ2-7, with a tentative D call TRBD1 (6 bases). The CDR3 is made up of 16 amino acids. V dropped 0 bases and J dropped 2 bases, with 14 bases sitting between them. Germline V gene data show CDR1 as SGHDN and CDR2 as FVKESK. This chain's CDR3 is CASSQDPAGAPYEQYF. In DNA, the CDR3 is TGTGCCAGCAGCCAAGATCCGGCAGGGGCCCCCTACGAGCAGTACTTC.

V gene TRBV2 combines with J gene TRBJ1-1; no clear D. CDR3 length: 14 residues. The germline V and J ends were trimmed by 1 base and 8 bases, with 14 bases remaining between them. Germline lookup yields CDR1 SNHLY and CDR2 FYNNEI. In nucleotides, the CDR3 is TGTGCCAGCAGTGAAGGTACAGACCACGCCGAAGCTTTCTTT. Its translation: CASSEGTDHAEAFF.

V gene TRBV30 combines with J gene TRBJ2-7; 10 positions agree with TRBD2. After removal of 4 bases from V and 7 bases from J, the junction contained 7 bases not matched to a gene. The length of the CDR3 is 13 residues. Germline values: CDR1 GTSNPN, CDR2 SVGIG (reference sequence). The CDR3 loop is CAWTSGGAGEQYF. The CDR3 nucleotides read TGTGCCTGGACCAGCGGGGGGGCGGGGGAGCAGTACTTC.

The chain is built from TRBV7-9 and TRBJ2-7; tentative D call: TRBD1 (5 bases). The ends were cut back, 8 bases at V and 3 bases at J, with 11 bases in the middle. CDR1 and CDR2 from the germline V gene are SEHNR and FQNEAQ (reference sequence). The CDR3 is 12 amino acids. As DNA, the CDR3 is TGTGCCAGCGAGACAGCCCGCTACGAGCAGTACTTC. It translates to CASETARYEQYF.

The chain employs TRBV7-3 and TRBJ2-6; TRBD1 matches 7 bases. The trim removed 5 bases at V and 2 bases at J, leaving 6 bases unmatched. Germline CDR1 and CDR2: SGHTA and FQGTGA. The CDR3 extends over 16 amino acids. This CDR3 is CASSTQGTAGANVLTF. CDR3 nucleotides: TGTGCCAGCAGCACCCAAGGGACAGCTGGGGCCAACGTCCTGACTTTC.

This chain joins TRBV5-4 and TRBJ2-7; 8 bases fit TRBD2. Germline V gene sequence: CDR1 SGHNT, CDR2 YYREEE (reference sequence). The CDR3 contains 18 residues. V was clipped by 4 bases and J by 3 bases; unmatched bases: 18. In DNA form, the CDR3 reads TGTGCCAGCAGCGGGCGGGACGCCCCTAGGGCGGGAGGCTACGAGCAGTACTTC. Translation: CASSGRDAPRAGGYEQYF.

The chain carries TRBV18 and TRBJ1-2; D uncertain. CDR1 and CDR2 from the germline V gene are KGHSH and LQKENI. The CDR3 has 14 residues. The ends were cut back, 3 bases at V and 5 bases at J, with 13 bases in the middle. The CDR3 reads CASSPVGKTYGYTF. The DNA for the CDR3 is TGTGCCAGCTCACCGGTCGGAAAGACTTATGGCTACACCTTC.

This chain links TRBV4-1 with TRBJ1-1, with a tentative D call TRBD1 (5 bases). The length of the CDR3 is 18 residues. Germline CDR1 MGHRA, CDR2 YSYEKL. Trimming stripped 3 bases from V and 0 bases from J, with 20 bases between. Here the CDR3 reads CASSQAPPRVTMNTEAFF. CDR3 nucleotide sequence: TGCGCCAGCAGCCAGGCCCCACCCAGGGTGACAATGAACACTGAAGCTTTCTTT.

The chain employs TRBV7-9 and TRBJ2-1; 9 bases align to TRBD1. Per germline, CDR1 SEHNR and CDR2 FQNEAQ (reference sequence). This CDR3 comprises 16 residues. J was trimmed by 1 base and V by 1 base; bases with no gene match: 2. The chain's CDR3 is CASSLGGTGSYNEQFF. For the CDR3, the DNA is TGTGCCAGCAGCTTAGGGGGGACAGGGTCCTACAATGAGCAGTTCTTC.

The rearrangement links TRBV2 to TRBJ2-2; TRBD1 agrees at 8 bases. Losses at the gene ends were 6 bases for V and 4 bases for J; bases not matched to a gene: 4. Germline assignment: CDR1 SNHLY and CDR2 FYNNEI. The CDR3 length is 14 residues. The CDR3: CASSPTGVTGELFF. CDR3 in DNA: TGTGCCAGCAGCCCGACAGGGGTCACCGGGGAGCTGTTTTTT.

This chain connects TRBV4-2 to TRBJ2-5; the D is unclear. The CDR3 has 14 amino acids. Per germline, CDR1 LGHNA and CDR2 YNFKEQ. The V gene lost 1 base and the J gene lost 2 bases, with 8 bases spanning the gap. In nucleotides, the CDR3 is TGTGCCAGCAGCCAAGGGGCGATTCAAGAGACCCAGTACTTC. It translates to CASSQGAIQETQYF.

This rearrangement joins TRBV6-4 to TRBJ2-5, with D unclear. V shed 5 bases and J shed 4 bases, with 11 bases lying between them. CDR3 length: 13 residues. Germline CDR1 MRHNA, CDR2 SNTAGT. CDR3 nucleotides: TGTGCCAGCAGTCCTAAATACGGAGAGACCCAGTACTTC. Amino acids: CASSPKYGETQYF.

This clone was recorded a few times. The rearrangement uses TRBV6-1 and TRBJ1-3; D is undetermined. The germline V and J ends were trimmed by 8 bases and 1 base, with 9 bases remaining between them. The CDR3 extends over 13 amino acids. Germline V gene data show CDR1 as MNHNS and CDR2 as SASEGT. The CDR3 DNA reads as TGTGCCAGCCAACGGGAATCTGGAAACACCATATATTTT. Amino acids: CASQRESGNTIYF.

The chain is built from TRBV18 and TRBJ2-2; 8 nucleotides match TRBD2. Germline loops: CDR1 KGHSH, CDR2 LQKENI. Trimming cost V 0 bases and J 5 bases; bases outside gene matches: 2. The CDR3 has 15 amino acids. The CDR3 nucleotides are TGTGCCAGCTCACCACCGGGGACTAGTACCGGGGAGCTGTTTTTT. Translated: CASSPPGTSTGELFF.

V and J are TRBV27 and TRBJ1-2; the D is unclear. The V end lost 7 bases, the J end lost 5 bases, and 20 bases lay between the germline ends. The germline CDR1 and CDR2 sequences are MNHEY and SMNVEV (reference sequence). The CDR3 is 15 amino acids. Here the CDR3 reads CASTPAPGRVYGYTF. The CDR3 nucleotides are TGTGCCAGCACGCCGGCCCCCGGGAGGGTTTATGGCTACACCTTC.